The clone carrying this T cell receptor (beta chain) was found many times. This entry belongs to a study of Graves' ophthalmopathy and Graves' hyperthyroidism. Study details: The collection of peripheral blood took place at initial diagnosis, before any treatment.

The CDR3 loop spans 15 amino acids. Germline loops: CDR1 DFQATT, CDR2 SNEGSKA (reference sequence). V shed 5 bases and J 3 bases; nucleotides not matched to a gene: 10. Transcripts of RNA were the source for amplifying TCR beta CDR3 regions. Amplification began with first-round RT-PCR using HTBI primers, then second-round multiplex PCR was performed. One entry per CDR3 protein results from TCRdb running MiXCR on the multiplex PCR reads. The repertoire holds fewer than 250,000 distinct CDR3 sequences, with roughly 29% as singletons. This sequence joins TRBV20-1 and TRBJ2-7; TRBD2 agrees at 10 bases. This TCR derives from a man between 50 and 59 years old with Graves' ophthalmopathy. Sequenced sample: peripheral blood. CDR3 region: CSALKTLAGVYEQYF. The CDR3 nucleotides are TGCAGTGCTCTTAAGACGCTAGCGGGAGTCTACGAGCAGTACTTC.